These T cell receptor beta chains were read from a single sample in a study of T cell responses to AZD1222 COVID-19 vaccine. Method: immunoSEQ multiplex PCR; TCRdb's copy keeps in-frame clones and lacks some. The profile shows more than 90,000 clones, more than 75% of them singletons. The source material was peripheral blood, sampled 28 days after the second AZD1222 dose. These receptors all stem from an adult who received the AZD1222 COVID-19 vaccine. CDR3s include the opening cysteine and the closing phenylalanine or tryptophan. Each record gives: V gene, J gene, D gene, CDR3 DNA, CDR3 protein. The D gene is left open where the match is weak.

>TRBV4-3|TRBJ2-3|-
TGCGCCAGCAGCCCGGGGTGGGGGGGCGCAGATACGCAGTATTTT
CASSPGWGGADTQYF
>TRBV9|TRBJ2-1|TRBD2
TGTGCCAGCACCGAACTAGCGGGAGGAAATGAGCAGTTCTTC
CASTELAGGNEQFF
>TRBV29-1|TRBJ1-5|TRBD1
TGCAGCGTTGGGGACAGGATAAATCAGCCCCAGCATTTT
CSVGDRINQPQHF
>TRBV4-1|TRBJ1-5|-
TGCGCCAGCAGCCTCCTTACCACTGAACCCCAGCATTTT
CASSLLTTEPQHF
>TRBV4-3|TRBJ1-5|-
TGCGCCAGCAGCCTCGGGAGCAATCAGCCCCAGCATTTT
CASSLGSNQPQHF
>TRBV6-5|TRBJ2-1|-
TGTGCCAGCAGTTACGGCCGACCCCCGCTCTACAATGAGCAGTTCTTC
CASSYGRPPLYNEQFF
>TRBV13|TRBJ2-7|TRBD2
TGTGCCAGCAGCCCGCGGGGGGGGCCTACTGCCTACGAGCAGTACTTC
CASSPRGGPTAYEQYF
>TRBV6-4|TRBJ2-1|-
TGTGCCAGCAGTGAGTGGAGGGAGAAGTACAATGAGCAGTTCTTC
CASSEWREKYNEQFF
>TRBV6-1|TRBJ2-6|-
TGTGCCAGCAGTGAAGCGCGGAACTGGGCCAACGTCCTGACTTTC
CASSEARNWANVLTF
>TRBV3-1/TRBV3-2|TRBJ2-6|-
TGTGCCAGCAGCCAAGATTGGGGGACCAGTTCTGGGGCCAACGTCCTGACTTTC
CASSQDWGTSSGANVLTF
>TRBV13|TRBJ2-5|TRBD2
TGTGCCAGCAGCTCACAACCCCCACTAGCGGGAGGGCTAGAGACCCAGTACTTC
CASSSQPPLAGGLETQYF
>TRBV7-8|TRBJ2-7|-
TGTGCCAGCAGCTTAGTACCCAGCTCCTACGAGCAGTACTTC
CASSLVPSSYEQYF
>TRBV28|TRBJ1-2|-
TGTGCCAGCAGTTTATGGGAGGGCAGCTATGGCTACACCTTC
CASSLWEGSYGYTF
>TRBV5-4|TRBJ2-7|TRBD2
TGTGCCAGCAGCCCAGCGGGACTAGGGCCCTCTACGGTGCAGTACTTC
CASSPAGLGPSTVQYF
>TRBV7-6|TRBJ2-3|-
TGTGCCAGCAGCTTAGGGACTCGCACAGATACGCAGTATTTT
CASSLGTRTDTQYF
>TRBV3-1/TRBV3-2|TRBJ2-2|-
TGTGCCAGCAGCCGCCGATCGAGTATAGCCGGGGAGCTGTTTTTT
CASSRRSSIAGELFF
>TRBV13|TRBJ1-1|-
TGTGCCAGCAGCGGATTGAACACTGAAGCTTTCTTT
CASSGLNTEAFF
>TRBV19|TRBJ2-5|TRBD2
TGTGCCAGTATGCTTAGGGGAGGGGAGACCCAGTACTTC
CASMLRGGETQYF
>TRBV14|TRBJ2-2|-
TGTGCCAGCAGCCGACGGGCCGGTGGGGCCGGGGAGCTGTTTTTT
CASSRRAGGAGELFF
>TRBV2|TRBJ2-7|TRBD2
TGTGCCAGCAGACGGGGGGAATCCTACGAGCAGTACTTC
CASRRGESYEQYF
>TRBV7-3|TRBJ2-2|-
TGTGCCAGCAGGTCTGCCGGGGAGCTGTTTTTT
CASRSAGELFF
>TRBV29-1|TRBJ1-2|-
TGCAGCGTTCGTCGGGAGGGGACCTATGGCTACACCTTC
CSVRREGTYGYTF